A single sample gave rise to the 7 T cell receptor beta chains below, sequenced in a study of T cell changes during pregnancy in multiple sclerosis. Sequenced by immunoSEQ multiplex PCR; TCRdb stores in-frame clones only, minus some. This table holds tens of thousands of clones, around nine tenths found once. Sequences were derived from peripheral blood, sampled after pregnancy. The origin of the receptors is a female donor in good health, enrolled as a control in a pregnancy study.

The chain has TRBV20-1 and TRBJ1-1, with a tentative D call TRBD1 (6 bases). This CDR3 region has 11 residues. Germline CDR1 reads DFQATT; CDR2 reads SNEGSKA (reference sequence). The V end was cut by 1 base, the J end by 8 bases, with 8 bases between. CDR3 nucleotide sequence: TGCAGTGCTAGAGGGACAGCAGAAGCTTTCTTT. Encoded protein: CSARGTAEAFF.

The rearrangement links TRBV6-1 to TRBJ2-7, with no clear D. V lost 3 bases, J lost 4 bases, and 10 bases lay in between. The germline CDR1 and CDR2 sequences are MNHNS and SASEGT. The CDR3 covers 13 residues. CDR3 residues: CASSEVAPYEQYF. CDR3 bases: TGTGCCAGCAGTGAGGTAGCTCCATACGAGCAGTACTTC.

For the CDR3, the DNA is TGCAGCGTTGAAGATGCTAGGCTTAGCGCCGGGGAGCTGTTTTTT. Its protein is CSVEDARLSAGELFF. This rearrangement joins TRBV29-1 to TRBJ2-2, with D perhaps TRBD2 (5 bases). Per the germline V gene, CDR1 is SQVTM and CDR2 is ANQGSEA. CDR3 size: 15 residues. Trimming removed 0 bases from V and 6 bases from J, with 14 bases in between.

This chain joins TRBV19 and TRBJ2-7; maybe TRBD2 (5 bases). Germline CDR1 is LNHDA and CDR2 is SQIVND (reference sequence). Trimming shortened V by 4 bases and J by 5 bases, and 12 bases separated the two germline ends. This CDR3 is 13 amino acids long. The CDR3 loop reads CASSTLTSNEQYF. DNA for the CDR3: TGTGCCAGTAGTACTCTTACTAGTAACGAGCAGTACTTC.

This clone was seen a single time. The V call is TRBV9, the J call TRBJ2-3, with D perhaps matching TRBD2 (6 bases). The CDR3 is 15 amino acids. Trimming cost V 0 bases and J 2 bases, with 10 bases left between them. The germline V gene encodes CDR1 SGDLS and CDR2 YYNGEE. The CDR3 DNA sequence: TGTGCCAGCAGCGTAGAATTAGCGGACACAGATACGCAGTATTTT. Translating it yields CASSVELADTDTQYF. Based on the CDR3 plus reference TRBV9 and TRBJ2-3, the full variable domain is DSGVTQTPKHLITATGQRVTLRCSPRSGDLSVYWYQQSLDQGLQFLIQYYNGEERAKGNILERFSAQQFPDLHSELNLSSLELGDSALYFCASSVELADTDTQYFGPGTRLTVL.

The chain has TRBV6-6 and TRBJ2-7, with a possible D match to TRBD1 (6 bases). The V gene lost 4 bases and the J gene lost 3 bases, with 16 bases spanning the gap. The CDR3 has 15 residues. Germline V gives CDR1 MNHNY, CDR2 SVGAGI (reference sequence). Here the CDR3 DNA reads TGTGCCAGCAGTTCTGGGACACCGAACTTCTACGAGCAGTACTTC. The encoded protein is CASSSGTPNFYEQYF.

This chain uses TRBV27 with TRBJ1-1; a weak D match, TRBD1 (5 bases). Per germline, CDR1 MNHEY and CDR2 SMNVEV (reference sequence). The length of the CDR3 is 15 residues. V was pared by 5 bases and J by 7 bases, with 20 bases between. CDR3 sequence reads: CASSPRGGTDNEAFF. The DNA for the CDR3 is TGTGCCAGCAGTCCGAGGGGCGGGACGGACAATGAAGCTTTCTTT.